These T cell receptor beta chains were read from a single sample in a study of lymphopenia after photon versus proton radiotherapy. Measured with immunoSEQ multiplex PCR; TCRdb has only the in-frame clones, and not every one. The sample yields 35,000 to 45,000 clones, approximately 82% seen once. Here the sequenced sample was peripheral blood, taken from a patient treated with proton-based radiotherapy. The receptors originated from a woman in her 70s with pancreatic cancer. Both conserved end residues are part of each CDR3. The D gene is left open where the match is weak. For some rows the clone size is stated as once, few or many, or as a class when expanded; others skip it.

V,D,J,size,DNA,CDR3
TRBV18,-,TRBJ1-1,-,TGTGCCAGCTCACGTTACGGGTACACTGAAGCTTTCTTT,CASSRYGYTEAFF
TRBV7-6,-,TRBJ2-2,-,TGTGCCAGCAGCGACAGTAACACCGGGGAGCTGTTTTTT,CASSDSNTGELFF
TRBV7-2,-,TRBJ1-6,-,TGTGCCAGCCGCCCGACCGAGAGCTCCTATAATTCACCCCTCCACTTT,CASRPTESSYNSPLHF
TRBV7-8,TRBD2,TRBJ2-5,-,TGTGCCAGCAGCGTGCGGGAGCTTCCGACAGAGACCCAGTACTTC,CASSVRELPTETQYF
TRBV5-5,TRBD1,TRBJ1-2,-,TGTGCCAGCAGCTTGGTTGGTGGGACAGGGGCTAACTATGGCTACACCTTC,CASSLVGGTGANYGYTF
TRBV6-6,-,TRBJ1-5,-,TGTGCCAGCAGCGCAGGGGATTCGGGGCAGCCCCAGCATTTT,CASSAGDSGQPQHF
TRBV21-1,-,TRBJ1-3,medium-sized,TGTGCCAGCAGCAAAGTACAGGGGACTGGAAACACCATATATTTT,CASSKVQGTGNTIYF
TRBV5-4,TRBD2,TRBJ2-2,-,TGTGCCAGCAGCTCCTACGGACTAGCGAGCCCGGGAGGGGAGCTGTTTTTT,CASSSYGLASPGGELFF
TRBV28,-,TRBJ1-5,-,TGTGCCAGCAGTTCCCAAGGTCAGGGGAAAATCGATTATAGCAATCAGCCCCAGCATTTT,CASSSQGQGKIDYSNQPQHF
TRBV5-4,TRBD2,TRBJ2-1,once,TGTGCCAGCAGCTTGGGCTCGGGTGGGGCTAGCGGGTACAATGAGCAGTTCTTC,CASSLGSGGASGYNEQFF
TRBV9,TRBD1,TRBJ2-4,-,TGTGCCAGCAGCCCTACGACAGGGGGCTTGGGAAACATTCAGTACTTC,CASSPTTGGLGNIQYF
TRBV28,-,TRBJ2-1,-,TGTGCCAGCAGTTATAGAGGGGGAGCCTACAATGAGCAGTTCTTC,CASSYRGGAYNEQFF
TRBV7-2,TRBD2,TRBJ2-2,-,TGTGCCAGCAGCCCTACCGGACTAGCGGGAAAGGCCGGGGAGCTGTTTTTT,CASSPTGLAGKAGELFF
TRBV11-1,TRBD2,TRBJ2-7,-,TGTGCCAGCAGCTATTTCGGGGCGGGAGACGACTACGAGCAGTACTTC,CASSYFGAGDDYEQYF
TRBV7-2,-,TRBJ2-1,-,TGTGCCAGCAGCCTGCCCCCCAGTGAGCAGTTCTTC,CASSLPPSEQFF
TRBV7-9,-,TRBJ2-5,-,TGTGCCAGCAGCTTCAACGGCCAAGAGACCCAGTACTTC,CASSFNGQETQYF
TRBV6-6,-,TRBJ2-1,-,TGTGCCAGCAGTTCCGCACCGTACAATGAGCAGTTCTTC,CASSSAPYNEQFF
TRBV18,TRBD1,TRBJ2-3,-,TGTGCCAGCTCACCCGGGACAGGGGATACGCAGTATTTT,CASSPGTGDTQYF
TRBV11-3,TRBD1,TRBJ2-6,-,TGTGCCAGCAGCTTGGGCGATACAGGGGCCGGGGCCAACGTCCTGACTTTC,CASSLGDTGAGANVLTF
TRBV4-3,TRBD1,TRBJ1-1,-,TGCGCCAGCAGCTCAACCCTTGGGACAGACACTGAAGCTTTCTTT,CASSSTLGTDTEAFF
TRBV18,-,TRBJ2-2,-,TGTGCCAGCTCCCAGAACACGGGGACCGGGGAGCTGTTTTTT,CASSQNTGTGELFF
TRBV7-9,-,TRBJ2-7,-,TGTGCCAGCAGCGGTCATTTAAACCTCTACGAGCAGTACTTC,CASSGHLNLYEQYF
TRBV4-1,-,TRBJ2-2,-,TGCGCCAGCAGCCTACCAGGACAGACGAACACCGGGGAGCTGTTTTTT,CASSLPGQTNTGELFF
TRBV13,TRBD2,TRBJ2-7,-,TGTGCCAGCAGCTCGGATACAGGGGGCGCGAGGTCACAGACTAGCGGGGCCCCAGCCTACGAGCAGTACTTC,CASSSDTGGARSQTSGAPAYEQYF
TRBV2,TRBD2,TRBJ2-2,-,TGTGCCAGCAGTGATGAACTAGCGGGAGCCTCGAACACCGGGGAGCTGTTTTTT,CASSDELAGASNTGELFF
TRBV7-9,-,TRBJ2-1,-,TGTGCCAGCAGCTTAGTATTTGAGCAGTTCTTC,CASSLVFEQFF
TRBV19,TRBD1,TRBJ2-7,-,TGTGCCAGTAGTACCGGGACAGAAAACTACGAGCAGTACTTC,CASSTGTENYEQYF
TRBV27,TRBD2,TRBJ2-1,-,TGTGCCAGCAGTTTCCGAATCGGGACTAGCGGTAACAATGAGCAGTTCTTC,CASSFRIGTSGNNEQFF
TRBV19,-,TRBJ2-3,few,TGTGCCAGTGGATTTCCTGCGCAGTATTTT,CASGFPAQYF
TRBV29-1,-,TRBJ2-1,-,TGCAGCGGGGGATGGAGGAGCTCCTACAATGAGCAGTTCTTC,CSGGWRSSYNEQFF
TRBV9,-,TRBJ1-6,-,TGTGCCAGCAGCGGGGGGGAAAATTCACCCCTCCACTTT,CASSGGENSPLHF
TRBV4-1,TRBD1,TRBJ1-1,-,TGCGCCAGCAGCCAAGGGTGGACAGGTGAAGCTTTCTTT,CASSQGWTGEAFF
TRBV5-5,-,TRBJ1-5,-,TGTGCCAGCAGCTTGGTGGGGGATCCAAGCAATCAGCCCCAGCATTTT,CASSLVGDPSNQPQHF
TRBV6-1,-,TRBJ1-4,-,TGTGCCAGCACCGTGGGTTCGGCTAATGAAAAACTGTTTTTT,CASTVGSANEKLFF
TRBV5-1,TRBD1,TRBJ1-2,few,TGCGCCAGCAGACCAGGGGGCGATGTTCATGGCTACACCTTC,CASRPGGDVHGYTF
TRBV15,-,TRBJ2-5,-,TGTGCCACCAGAGGCCAAGAGACCCAGTACTTC,CATRGQETQYF
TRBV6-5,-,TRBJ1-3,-,TGTGCCGCAACAGGGAGCTCTGGAAACACCATATATTTT,CAATGSSGNTIYF
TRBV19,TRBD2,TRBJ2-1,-,TGTGCCAGTATCGGTAGCGGGAGGACTGAGCAGTTCTTC,CASIGSGRTEQFF
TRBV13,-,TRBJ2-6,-,TGTGCCAGCAGCTTAGAGACAGGAATGTCTGGGGCCAACGTCCTGACTTTC,CASSLETGMSGANVLTF
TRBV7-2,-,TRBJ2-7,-,TGTGCCAGCAGCGCCAGGGATTCCTACGAGCAGTACTTC,CASSARDSYEQYF
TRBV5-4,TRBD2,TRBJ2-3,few,TGTGCCAGCAGCTCGAAGAGCGGGATCATTGATACGCAGTATTTT,CASSSKSGIIDTQYF
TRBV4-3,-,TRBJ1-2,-,TGCGCCAGCAGCCAAGATAGGGTCCCTCGAGGGGTCGGCTCGAAGGGCTACACCTTC,CASSQDRVPRGVGSKGYTF
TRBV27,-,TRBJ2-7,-,TGTGCCAGCAGTTTCACTAGGATGGCCTACGAGCAGTACTTC,CASSFTRMAYEQYF
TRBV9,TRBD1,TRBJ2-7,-,TGTGCCAGCAGTTACCGGGACAGCTCCTACGAGCAGTACTTC,CASSYRDSSYEQYF
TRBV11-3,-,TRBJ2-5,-,TGTGCCAGCAGCTTAACGAGCTTCCAAGAGACCCAGTACTTC,CASSLTSFQETQYF